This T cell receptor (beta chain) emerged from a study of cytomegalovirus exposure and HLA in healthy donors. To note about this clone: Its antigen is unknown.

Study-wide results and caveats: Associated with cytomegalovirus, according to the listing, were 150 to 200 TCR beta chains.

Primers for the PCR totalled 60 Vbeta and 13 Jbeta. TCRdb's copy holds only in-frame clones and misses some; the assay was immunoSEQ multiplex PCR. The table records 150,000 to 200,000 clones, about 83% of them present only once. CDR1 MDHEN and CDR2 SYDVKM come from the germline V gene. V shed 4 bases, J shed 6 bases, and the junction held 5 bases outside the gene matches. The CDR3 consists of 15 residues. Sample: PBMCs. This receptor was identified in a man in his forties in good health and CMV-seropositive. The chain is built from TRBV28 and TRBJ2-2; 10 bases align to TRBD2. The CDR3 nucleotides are TGTGCCAGCAGTTCAAGGCTAGCGGGAGCCGGGGAGCTGTTTTTT. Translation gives CASSSRLAGAGELFF.